The T cell receptor (beta chain) under discussion was sequenced for a study of PD-L1 blockade in urothelial cancer. In the study overall: Patients previously received 0 to 3 chemotherapy regimens. Analysis of the blood was performed 3 weeks (second dose) and 6 weeks after treatment start.

Samples spanned pretreatment and treatment, with 1 to 8 time points per patient. The investigators introduced synthetic TCR analog templates into each PCR as spikes. Profiling relied on immunoSEQ multiplex PCR, and the TCRdb table lists in-frame clones only, not all of them. Of roughly 43,000 clones listed, over 65% are singletons. This CDR3 has 14 amino acids. Germline V gives CDR1 SQVTM, CDR2 ANQGSEA. Unmatched junction bases numbered 6, after V lost 1 base and J lost 4 bases. The clonotype was recovered from a man between 65 and 80 years old with urothelial cancer. This chain uses TRBV29-1 with TRBJ2-5, with TRBD1 matching over 7 bases. Sequences were derived from PBMCs, sampled around atezolizumab (anti-PD-L1) treatment. CDR3 in amino acids: CSVEGVRQGETQYF. The CDR3 coding sequence is TGCAGCGTTGAAGGGGTTAGACAGGGAGAGACCCAGTACTTC.